This T cell receptor (beta chain) is drawn from a study of cytomegalovirus exposure and HLA in healthy donors. Study-level results: It was reported that TCR beta sequences correctly inferred the HLA-A and HLA-B alleles for most subjects. A list of 150 to 200 TCR beta chains associated with cytomegalovirus was given. Later analysis identified 15,000 to 20,000 TCR beta sequences associated with HLA alleles, using a false discovery rate threshold of 0.05. A prior analysis recorded that most TCR beta V segments were productive about 90% or about 30% of the time.

As for this clone: What it binds is unknown.

Primers included in the PCR were 60 Vbeta and 13 Jbeta primers. Sequenced by immunoSEQ multiplex PCR; TCRdb stores in-frame clones only, minus some. The table records about 160,000 clones, around 76% of them present only once. The CDR3 is 17 residues long. The germline CDR1 and CDR2 sequences are MNHNS and SASEGT. Trimming removed 2 bases from V and 7 bases from J, with 21 bases in between. Sequences were obtained from PBMCs. The V call is TRBV6-1, the J call TRBJ1-5, with D possibly being TRBD1 (5 bases). The sequence derives from a woman aged 40-49 years in good health and CMV-seronegative. CDR3 loop: CASSEIPPGLAGQPQHF. Written as DNA, the CDR3 is TGTGCCAGCAGTGAAATCCCCCCAGGGCTAGCGGGCCAGCCCCAGCATTTT.